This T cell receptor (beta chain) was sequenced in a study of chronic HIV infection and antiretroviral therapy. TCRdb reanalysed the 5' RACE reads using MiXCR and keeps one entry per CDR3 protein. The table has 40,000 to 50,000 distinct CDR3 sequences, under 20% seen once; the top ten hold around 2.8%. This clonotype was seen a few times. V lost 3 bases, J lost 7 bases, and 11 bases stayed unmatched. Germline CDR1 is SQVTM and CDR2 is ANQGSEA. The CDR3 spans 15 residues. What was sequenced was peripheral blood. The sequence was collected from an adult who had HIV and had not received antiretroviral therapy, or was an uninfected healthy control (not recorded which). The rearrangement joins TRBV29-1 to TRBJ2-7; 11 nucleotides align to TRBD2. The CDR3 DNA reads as TGCAGCGTTGAGGTGGGCACTAGCGGGAGAGGAGAGCAGTACTTC. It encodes CSVEVGTSGRGEQYF.